These 8 T cell receptor beta chains were all obtained from the same sample, sequenced in a study of T cells in Graves' hyperthyroidism and ophthalmopathy (dated by TCRdb to between 2018 and 2021). Library prep was done by multiplex PCR. These reads were obtained on an Illumina HiSeq 2000. The TCR beta CDR3 regions were amplified from the RNA transcripts. The TCR CDR3 was subjected to a first round of RT-PCR using the HTBI primer set and the Qiagen OneStep RT-PCR kit. Using fastp at Q25 and MiXCR, TCRdb reprocessed the public reads and kept productive beta chains. Here each entry gathers all rows of one CDR3 protein and keeps the most common genes and DNA. The sample table lists 550,000 to 700,000 distinct CDR3 sequences, about 45% of them with a count of one. Jointly, the top ten make up roughly 20% of the sample. Input material: peripheral blood or thyroid tissue (not recorded which). The receptors were sampled from an adult woman with Graves' disease, either hyperthyroidism or ophthalmopathy (not recorded which).

V gene TRBV7-9 combines with J gene TRBJ2-6; D remains ambiguous. The CDR3 is 15 residues long. V was cut by 5 bases and J by 0 bases, with 8 bases left in between. Germline V lookup: CDR1 SEHNR, CDR2 FQNEAQ (reference sequence). The DNA of the CDR3 is TGTGCCAGCAGCCATCAGGTCTCTGGGGCCAACGTCCTGACTTTC. Translation: CASSHQVSGANVLTF.

This clonotype has just a few counts. The V call is TRBV27, the J call TRBJ1-5; D perhaps matches TRBD1 (6 bases). This CDR3 is built from 16 residues. Germline V CDR1 and CDR2: MNHEY, SMNVEV (reference sequence). V was shortened by 5 bases and J by 0 bases, with 14 bases between the two germline ends. DNA for the CDR3: TGTGCCAGCAGTACCCGACTGGGGGCTAGCAATCAGCCCCAGCATTTT. It specifies CASSTRLGASNQPQHF.

The V gene is TRBV20-1, the J gene TRBJ2-7; 8 bases line up with TRBD2. The V gene's germline CDR1 is DFQATT and CDR2 SNEGSKA (reference sequence). This CDR3 has 15 residues. V trimming: 3 bases; J trimming: 1 base; junction bases outside the gene matches: 8. The CDR3 region is CSASFAGGISYEQYF. The CDR3 coding sequence is TGCAGTGCTAGTTTCGCGGGGGGTATATCCTACGAGCAGTACTTC.

This clonotype was detected ten times or more. The rearrangement joins TRBV5-1 to TRBJ1-2; D possibly corresponds to TRBD1 (5 bases). The CDR3 is 16 amino acids. V lost 5 bases and J 7 bases, leaving 24 bases between the germline ends. Germline values: CDR1 SGHRS, CDR2 YFSETQ. In nucleotides, the CDR3 is TGCGCCAGCAGGATCCCTAGTACGGGGGAGAGGAGTGGCTACACCTTC. Translation: CASRIPSTGERSGYTF.

This clonotype was found many times. This sequence joins TRBV6-5 and TRBJ1-2, with D unclear. Trimming took 4 bases from V and 8 from J, leaving 17 bases between them. Germline loops: CDR1 MNHEY, CDR2 SVGAGI. This CDR3 spans 14 amino acids. This CDR3 is CASSSAGWVEGYTF. CDR3 coding DNA: TGTGCCAGCAGTTCGGCGGGGTGGGTGGAAGGCTACACCTTC.

The V call is TRBV10-3, the J call TRBJ2-7; D may match TRBD1 or TRBD2 (6 bases each). This CDR3 has 14 amino acids. The V and J ends lost 8 bases and 6 bases respectively, with 20 bases between them. Germline assignment: CDR1 ENHRY and CDR2 SYGVKD. The CDR3 spells CAIRTPGAVAEQYF. DNA of the CDR3: TGTGCCATCCGTACCCCGGGGGCGGTGGCCGAGCAGTACTTC.

This clonotype has a count of ten or more. The genes are TRBV29-1 and TRBJ2-7; the match to TRBD1 covers 7 bases. V dropped 7 bases and J dropped 3; count of bases not matched to a gene: 6. The CDR3 extends over 12 amino acids. Germline V gene lookup returns CDR1 SQVTM and CDR2 ANQGSEA. The CDR3 bases are TGCAGCGGGATGGGACAGCACTACGAGCAGTACTTC. It yields the protein CSGMGQHYEQYF.

CDR3 sequence (DNA): TGCAGTGCTAGAGAGGGGGGGAGGGACGGCTACCAAGAGACCCAGTACTTC. This sequence encodes CSAREGGRDGYQETQYF. The genes are TRBV20-1 and TRBJ2-5, with 7 bases aligning to TRBD2. Germline CDR1 is DFQATT and CDR2 is SNEGSKA (reference sequence). The V segment lost 0 bases and the J segment 0 bases; nucleotides outside the gene matches: 10. This CDR3 is 17 amino acids long.